Listed below are T cell receptor beta chains from one sample, sequenced in a study of blood T cells in healthy people across ages. TCRdb reprocessed the 5' RACE reads with MiXCR, giving one entry per CDR3 protein. Of hundreds of thousands of distinct CDR3 sequences in the sample, about 25% were seen once. Another study also made use of these data, one on T cells of mothers and their children.

The sequenced sample consisted of blood. These receptors were obtained from a boy younger than 18 in good health. Each CDR3 is given with its conserved first and last residue. Fields, in order: D gene, J gene, clone size, V gene, CDR3 protein, CDR3 DNA. A D gene is named only where the DNA matches it firmly. Clone size is stated in some rows and not others, as once, few, many or a class when expanded.

TRBD1,TRBJ2-1,few,TRBV7-9,CASSLETGWVNEQFF,TGTGCCAGCAGCTTAGAGACAGGGTGGGTCAATGAGCAGTTCTTC
NA,TRBJ2-4,NA,TRBV5-6,CASSLAIDRLAKNIQYF,TGTGCCAGCAGCTTGGCCATCGACAGATTAGCCAAAAACATTCAGTACTTC
TRBD1,TRBJ1-2,few,TRBV27,CANGTEDYTF,TGTGCCAACGGGACAGAGGACTACACCTTC
NA,TRBJ2-5,NA,TRBV7-9,CASSLAPFLEETQYF,TGTGCCAGCAGCCTGGCGCCCTTCCTGGAGGAGACCCAGTACTTC
TRBD2,TRBJ2-5,few,TRBV18,CASSPYWGGMETQYF,TGTGCCAGCTCACCTTACTGGGGGGGAATGGAGACCCAGTACTTC
NA,TRBJ2-1,NA,TRBV14,CASSQYRHSYNEQFF,TGTGCCAGCAGCCAGTACCGCCACTCCTACAATGAGCAGTTCTTC
TRBD1,TRBJ2-1,few,TRBV28,CASRIGTGNSHEQFF,TGTGCCAGCAGAATCGGGACAGGGAATAGCCATGAGCAGTTCTTC
NA,TRBJ2-2,many,TRBV4-3,CASSQDRGGTGELFF,TGCGCCAGCAGCCAAGATCGAGGCGGCACCGGGGAGCTGTTTTTT
NA,TRBJ1-3,few,TRBV28,CASSYAVSGNTIYF,TGTGCCAGCAGTTACGCCGTCTCCGGAAACACCATATATTTT
NA,TRBJ1-2,NA,TRBV12-3/TRBV12-4,CASRGDIYNYGYTF,TGTGCCAGCAGGGGGGACATCTATAACTATGGCTACACCTTC
NA,TRBJ2-1,NA,TRBV30,CAWSEGSAYNEQFF,TGTGCCTGGAGTGAGGGTAGCGCGTACAATGAGCAGTTCTTC
NA,TRBJ1-5,NA,TRBV4-1,CASSQVPRPGNQPQHF,TGCGCCAGCAGCCAAGTCCCGAGACCGGGCAATCAGCCCCAGCATTTT
TRBD1,TRBJ1-1,NA,TRBV11-3,CASSAWDRLNTEAFF,TGTGCCAGCAGCGCGTGGGACAGGTTGAACACTGAAGCTTTCTTT
NA,TRBJ2-7,NA,TRBV11-3,CASSPSWDNSYEQYF,TGTGCCAGCAGCCCGAGCTGGGACAACTCCTACGAGCAGTACTTC
NA,TRBJ2-3,NA,TRBV28,CASSLWGVVGISSTDTQYF,TGTGCCAGCAGCTTATGGGGTGTGGTTGGGATATCTAGCACAGATACGCAGTATTTT
NA,TRBJ1-4,NA,TRBV7-2,CASSLEPNEKLFF,TGTGCCAGCAGCTTAGAACCTAATGAAAAACTGTTTTTT
NA,TRBJ1-5,NA,TRBV20-1,CSARPPGNQPQHF,TGCAGTGCTAGACCCCCAGGGAACCAGCCCCAGCATTTT
NA,TRBJ2-4,NA,TRBV6-2/TRBV6-3,CASSYSIGGGSLNIQYF,TGTGCCAGCAGTTACTCGATTGGAGGGGGGTCGCTAAACATTCAGTACTTC
NA,TRBJ2-7,few,TRBV3-1,CASSQSLGASSWAEQYF,TGTGCCAGCAGCCAGTCTCTTGGAGCTAGCTCGTGGGCCGAGCAGTACTTC
NA,TRBJ2-2,few,TRBV6-2/TRBV6-3,CASSYSLGANTGELFF,TGTGCCAGCAGTTACTCGTTAGGAGCCAACACCGGGGAGCTGTTTTTT
NA,TRBJ2-1,NA,TRBV5-1,CASSLGRGGNEQFF,TGCGCCAGCAGCTTAGGCAGGGGCGGCAATGAGCAGTTCTTC
TRBD1,TRBJ2-1,NA,TRBV4-3,CASSPDRVGGTEQFF,TGCGCCAGCAGCCCGGACAGGGTTGGGGGGACTGAGCAGTTCTTC
NA,TRBJ2-7,NA,TRBV12-3/TRBV12-4,CASSFRDEQYF,TGTGCCAGCAGTTTCCGCGACGAGCAGTACTTC
NA,TRBJ2-6,NA,TRBV28,CASSLTISGANVLTF,TGTGCCAGCAGTCTTACCATCTCTGGGGCCAACGTCCTGACTTTC
NA,TRBJ1-1,NA,TRBV7-3,CASSLLGEDTEAFF,TGTGCCAGCAGCTTATTGGGTGAGGACACTGAAGCTTTCTTT
NA,TRBJ1-3,few,TRBV7-2,CASSLAGGELSGNTIYF,TGTGCCAGCAGCTTAGCAGGCGGGGAACTCTCTGGAAACACCATATATTTT
NA,TRBJ1-2,NA,TRBV7-2,CASSLGGGGARVLSGYTF,TGTGCCAGCAGCTTAGGGGGTGGGGGCGCTAGGGTTTTGAGTGGCTACACCTTC
NA,TRBJ1-5,few,TRBV6-2/TRBV6-3,CASSPAPRQPNQPQHF,TGTGCCAGCAGTCCCGCACCCCGACAGCCCAATCAGCCCCAGCATTTT
TRBD2,TRBJ2-1,few,TRBV18,CASSPTLAGGTNNEQFF,TGTGCCAGCTCACCAACACTAGCGGGAGGGACAAACAATGAGCAGTTCTTC
TRBD2,TRBJ2-5,NA,TRBV27,CASSSGLAGRETQYF,TGTGCCAGCAGCTCGGGACTAGCGGGACGAGAGACCCAGTACTTC
TRBD1,TRBJ2-5,few,TRBV6-2/TRBV6-3,CASSIIPGTGQETQYF,TGTGCCAGCAGTATAATTCCCGGGACAGGGCAAGAGACCCAGTACTTC
TRBD2,TRBJ2-1,NA,TRBV27,CASSYSGRDNEQFF,TGTGCCAGCAGTTATAGCGGGAGGGACAATGAGCAGTTCTTC
NA,TRBJ1-6,NA,TRBV6-5,CASSYFRGYSPLHF,TGTGCCAGCAGTTATTTTAGGGGATACTCACCCCTCCACTTT
NA,TRBJ2-2,NA,TRBV9,CASSVGQNTGELFF,TGTGCCAGCAGCGTAGGACAAAACACCGGGGAGCTGTTTTTT
NA,TRBJ1-5,NA,TRBV7-3,CASSLHTHSNQPQHF,TGTGCCAGCAGCTTACATACGCATAGCAATCAGCCCCAGCATTTT
NA,TRBJ1-2,many,TRBV6-6,CASSYPMGRPSNYGYTF,TGTGCCAGCAGTTACCCCATGGGGAGGCCTTCTAACTATGGCTACACCTTC
NA,TRBJ2-7,few,TRBV29-1,CSPYPYEQYF,TGCAGCCCTTATCCATACGAGCAGTACTTC
NA,TRBJ1-5,few,TRBV7-8,CASSRGGVNQPQHF,TGTGCCAGCAGCCGGGGTGGAGTCAATCAGCCCCAGCATTTT
TRBD1,TRBJ2-1,few,TRBV6-4,CASSEGDRPYNEQFF,TGTGCCAGCAGTGAAGGGGACAGGCCCTACAATGAGCAGTTCTTC
TRBD2,TRBJ2-5,NA,TRBV7-2,CASSTKRASGETQYF,TGTGCCAGCAGCACAAAAAGGGCTAGCGGGGAGACCCAGTACTTC
TRBD1,TRBJ2-7,NA,TRBV27,CASSLHGQAYEQYF,TGTGCCAGCAGCCTACACGGACAGGCCTACGAGCAGTACTTC
NA,TRBJ2-7,NA,TRBV11-2,CASSSKGRPYEQYF,TGTGCCAGCAGCTCGAAGGGGAGACCCTACGAGCAGTACTTC
NA,TRBJ2-1,few,TRBV9,CASSVASYNEQFF,TGTGCCAGCAGCGTAGCATCATACAATGAGCAGTTCTTC
NA,TRBJ2-3,NA,TRBV7-2,CASSSPGLDTDTQYF,TGTGCCAGCAGCTCTCCGGGACTGGACACAGATACGCAGTATTTT
NA,TRBJ1-4,NA,TRBV20-1,CSARGGTYHEKLFF,TGCAGTGCTAGAGGAGGGACCTACCATGAAAAACTGTTTTTT
TRBD2,TRBJ2-1,NA,TRBV18,CASSHSGGVEQFF,TGTGCCAGCTCTCACTCGGGGGGAGTCGAGCAGTTCTTC
TRBD1,TRBJ1-6,NA,TRBV6-2/TRBV6-3,CASSTRTGPNSPLHF,TGTGCCAGCAGTACAAGGACAGGGCCAAATTCACCCCTCCACTTT
NA,TRBJ2-4,many,TRBV28,CASSLFSRAAKNIQYF,TGTGCCAGCAGTTTATTCTCCAGGGCAGCCAAAAACATTCAGTACTTC
TRBD2,TRBJ2-5,NA,TRBV28,CASSLFVAGLRGGETQYF,TGTGCCAGCAGTTTATTCGTGGCCGGGCTACGGGGGGGAGAGACCCAGTACTTC
NA,TRBJ2-2,NA,TRBV20-1,CSVQGLRESGELFF,TGCAGTGTTCAGGGACTTCGGGAGTCCGGGGAGCTGTTTTTT
NA,TRBJ1-1,NA,TRBV7-2,CASSRGRENTEAFF,TGTGCCAGCAGCCGCGGTCGGGAGAACACTGAAGCTTTCTTT
NA,TRBJ2-5,few,TRBV7-3,CASSSISGGRGETQYF,TGTGCCAGCAGCTCAATTAGCGGAGGAAGAGGGGAGACCCAGTACTTC
NA,TRBJ2-7,NA,TRBV6-2/TRBV6-3,CASSFQDSSLYEQYF,TGTGCCAGCAGTTTCCAGGACTCTTCCCTCTACGAGCAGTACTTC